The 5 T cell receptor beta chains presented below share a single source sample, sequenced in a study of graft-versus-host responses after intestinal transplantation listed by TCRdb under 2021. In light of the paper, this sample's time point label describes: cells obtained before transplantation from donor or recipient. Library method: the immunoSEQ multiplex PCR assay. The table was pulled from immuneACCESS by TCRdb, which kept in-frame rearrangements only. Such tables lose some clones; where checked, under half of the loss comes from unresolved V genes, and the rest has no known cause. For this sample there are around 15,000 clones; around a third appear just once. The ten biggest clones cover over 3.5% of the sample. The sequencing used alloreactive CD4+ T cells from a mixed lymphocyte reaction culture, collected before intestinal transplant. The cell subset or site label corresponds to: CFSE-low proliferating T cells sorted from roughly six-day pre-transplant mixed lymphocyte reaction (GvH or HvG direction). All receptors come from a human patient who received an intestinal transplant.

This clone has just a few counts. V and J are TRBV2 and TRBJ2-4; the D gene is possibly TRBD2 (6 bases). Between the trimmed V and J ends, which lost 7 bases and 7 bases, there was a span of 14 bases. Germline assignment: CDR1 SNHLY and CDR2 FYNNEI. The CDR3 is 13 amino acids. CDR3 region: CASTLGAGNIQYF. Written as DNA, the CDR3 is TGTGCCAGCACTCTAGGGGCGGGGAACATTCAGTACTTC.

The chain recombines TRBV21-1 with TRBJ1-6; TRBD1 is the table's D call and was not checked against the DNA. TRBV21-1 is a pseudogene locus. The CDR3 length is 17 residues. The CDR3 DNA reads TGTGCCACCTTACAGGGGTTTGGAGAGGATTATAATTCACCCCTCCACTTT. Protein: CATLQGFGEDYNSPLHF.

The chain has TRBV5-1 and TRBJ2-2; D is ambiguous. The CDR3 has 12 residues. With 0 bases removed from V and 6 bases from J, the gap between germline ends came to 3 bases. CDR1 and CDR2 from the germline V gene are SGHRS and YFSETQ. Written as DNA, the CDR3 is TGCGCCAGCAGCTTGGGGGCCGGGGAGCTGTTTTTT. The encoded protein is CASSLGAGELFF.

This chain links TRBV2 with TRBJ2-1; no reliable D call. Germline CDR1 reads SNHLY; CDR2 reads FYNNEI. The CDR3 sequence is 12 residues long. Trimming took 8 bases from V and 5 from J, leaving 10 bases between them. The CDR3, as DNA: TGTGCCAGCGCCCTCCCTAACAATGAGCAGTTCTTC. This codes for CASALPNNEQFF.

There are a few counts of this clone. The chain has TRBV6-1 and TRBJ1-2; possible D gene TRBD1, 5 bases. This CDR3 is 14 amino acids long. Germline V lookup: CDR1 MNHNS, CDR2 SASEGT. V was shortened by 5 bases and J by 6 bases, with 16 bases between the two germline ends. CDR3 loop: CASSPTDSYDGYTF. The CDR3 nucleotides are TGTGCCAGCAGTCCGACAGACAGTTATGATGGCTACACCTTC.